This TCR beta chain was sequenced during a study of blood T cell repertoires in COVID-19. Losses at the gene ends were 3 bases for V and 5 bases for J; bases not matched to a gene: 7. This CDR3 comprises 16 residues. Looked up from germline, CDR1 is LNHDA and CDR2 is SQIVND (reference sequence). Using immunoSEQ multiplex PCR, the repertoire was profiled, and TCRdb retains in-frame clones only, with some absent. The table shows 200,000 to 250,000 clones, with just under 90% occurring only once. The sample consisted of PBMCs or T cells enriched from blood (not recorded which). V usage is TRBV19 and J usage is TRBJ2-2; 9 bases agree with TRBD2. The source is a man in his thirties or forties who had recovered from COVID-19. The CDR3 DNA reads as TGTGCCAGTAGTATGTTAGCGGGGGAGGCAACCGGGGAGCTGTTTTTT. It is translated as CASSMLAGEATGELFF.